The source of this TCR beta chain is a study of metastatic and nonmetastatic thyroid tumors. This CDR3 is built from 16 residues. The V segment lost 3 bases and the J segment 2 bases; nucleotides outside the gene matches: 9. This clone was seen repeatedly, ten times or more. Before thyroid surgery, none of the patients had received any treatment. Methods used by the authors: Differences in CDR3 between clinicopathological groups were drawn on to build a classifier intended to discriminate distant-metastatic papillary thyroid cancer patients. With MiXCR, TCRdb reprocessed the PCR reads. TCRdb, not the authors, supplied the V and J calls. The data contain tens of thousands of clones, approximately 16% of them singletons.

Sequencing was carried out using tumor tissue. The gene calls are TRBV12-3 or TRBV12-4 and TRBJ1-1; TRBD1 matches at 7 bases. This TCR was recovered from a female donor with papillary thyroid cancer or a benign thyroid nodule (not recorded which). Some clones in this sample may be carry-over from other donors' samples. CDR3 sequence: CASSLHRGTKNTEAFF. In DNA form, the CDR3 reads TGTGCCAGCAGTTTGCACAGGGGTACCAAAAACACTGAAGCTTTCTTT.